Below are 28 T cell receptor beta chains sequenced from a single sample in a study of graft-versus-host responses after intestinal transplantation (dated by TCRdb to the early 2020s). Libraries were constructed by the immunoSEQ multiplex PCR assay. Sourced from immuneACCESS, this table was stored by TCRdb with only in-frame sequences that have V and J called. A share of the clones is absent; for the studies checked, an unresolved V gene accounts for under half, and the remainder has no known explanation. This sample holds around 15,000 clones; about 34% were observed only once. In total, the top ten clones hold about 3.5% of the sample. The time point label corresponds to: cells obtained before transplantation from donor or recipient. This sample comprised alloreactive CD4+ T cells from a mixed lymphocyte reaction culture, obtained before intestinal transplant. The cell subset or site label of this sample denotes: CFSE-low proliferating T cells sorted from roughly six-day pre-transplant mixed lymphocyte reaction (GvH or HvG direction). The receptors shown here come from a human patient who received an intestinal transplant.

V is TRBV11-2 and J is TRBJ2-7; the match to TRBD2 covers 10 bases. The CDR3 is made up of 15 amino acids. Germline lookup yields CDR1 SGHAT and CDR2 FQNNGV. The J segment lost 2 bases and the V segment lost 4 bases, leaving 5 bases of the junction unmatched. The CDR3 reads CASSSGLAPTYEQYF. Written as DNA, the CDR3 is TGTGCCAGCAGCTCGGGACTAGCGCCGACCTACGAGCAGTACTTC.

This chain links TRBV6-5 with TRBJ1-1; D is undetermined. Germline CDR1 and CDR2: MNHEY and SVGAGI. There are 14 residues in the CDR3. V was shortened by 9 bases and J by 1 base, with 15 bases between the two germline ends. CDR3: CASSWPQGNTEAFF. CDR3 DNA sequence: TGTGCCAGTTCCTGGCCGCAAGGGAACACTGAAGCTTTCTTT.

This clone showed up just a few times. The chain joins TRBV7-6 to TRBJ2-3, with unresolved D. Trimming pared 3 bases from V and 3 bases from J, leaving 10 bases between. From germline, CDR1 is SGHVS and CDR2 FNYEAQ. The CDR3 contains 14 residues. Here the CDR3 reads CASSLTGSTDTQYF. The CDR3 DNA reads TGTGCCAGCAGCTTGACCGGGTCGACAGATACGCAGTATTTT.

By frequency in the sample, this clone is medium-sized. The gene calls are TRBV5-5 and TRBJ1-5, with 8 bases aligning to TRBD1. The CDR3 has 17 amino acids. Trimming removed 0 bases from V and 4 bases from J; junction bases left unmatched: 9. From germline, CDR1 is SGHKS and CDR2 YYEKEE (reference sequence). CDR3 bases: TGTGCCAGCAGCTTGGATTCAGGGGGCGTAAGGAATCAGCCCCAGCATTTT. It codes for CASSLDSGGVRNQPQHF.

This clone was seen more than once but under ten times. The chain has TRBV11-1 and TRBJ2-6; no clear D gene. V was pared by 4 bases and J by 2 bases, with 0 bases between. CDR3 length equals 12 residues. In germline, CDR1 is SGHAT, CDR2 FQDESV (reference sequence). The CDR3 region is CASSSGANVLTF. For the CDR3, the DNA is TGTGCCAGCAGCTCTGGGGCCAACGTCCTGACTTTC.

This clone came up a few times. The CDR3 DNA reads as TGTGCCAGCAGCTTAGCTAGGGGGACAGATACGCAGTATTTT. It translates to CASSLARGTDTQYF. The V gene is TRBV7-6, the J gene TRBJ2-3; maybe TRBD1 (6 bases). The CDR3 spans 14 residues. Looked up from germline, CDR1 is SGHVS and CDR2 is FNYEAQ. The V end lost 0 bases, the J end lost 3 bases, and 7 bases lay between the germline ends.

The V and J genes are TRBV14 and TRBJ1-4; D is uncertain. The CDR3 spans 13 residues. Looked up from germline, CDR1 is SGHDN and CDR2 is FVKESK. V was cut by 0 bases and J by 6 bases, with 5 bases left in between. The chain's CDR3 is CASSQDVDEKLFF. Here the CDR3 DNA reads TGTGCCAGCAGCCAAGATGTAGATGAAAAACTGTTTTTT.

This clone is labeled medium-sized. V usage is TRBV6-1 and J usage is TRBJ2-7; weak D call: TRBD1 (5 bases). Trimming took off 5 bases at V and 5 bases at J, with 16 bases between the two ends. CDR3 length equals 14 residues. CDR1 is MNHNS, CDR2 SASEGT, per germline. CDR3 nucleotide sequence: TGTGCCAGCAGTAGGGGATTATTAAGGGACGAGCAGTACTTC. Translated, it gives CASSRGLLRDEQYF.

This clone is medium-sized by share. The genes are TRBV19 and TRBJ2-2; TRBD2 is a possible D gene (5 bases). Germline loops: CDR1 LNHDA, CDR2 SQIVND (reference sequence). CDR3 length: 14 residues. Trimming took 7 bases from V and 3 from J, leaving 12 bases between them. This chain's CDR3 is CASNEGSDTGELFF. The CDR3 nucleotides read TGTGCCAGTAACGAGGGTAGTGACACCGGGGAGCTGTTTTTT.

The V gene is TRBV18, the J gene TRBJ1-1, with D possibly TRBD1 on 5 matching bases. Deletions cut 0 bases from V and 3 bases from J, with 8 bases between. This CDR3 has 14 amino acids. Germline V CDR1 and CDR2: KGHSH, LQKENI. CDR3 loop: CASSPPGGYTEAFF. The CDR3 DNA follows: TGTGCCAGCTCACCACCGGGGGGGTACACTGAAGCTTTCTTT.

This clone was counted only a few times. V and J are TRBV9 and TRBJ2-3; TRBD2 matches 10 bases. Per the germline V gene, CDR1 is SGDLS and CDR2 is YYNGEE. The CDR3 spans 14 residues. Trimming at V came to 3 bases and at J to 4 bases, leaving 2 bases not matched to a gene. The CDR3 DNA reads TGTGCCAGCAGCGAGGGACTAGCGTCAGATACGCAGTATTTT. It yields the protein CASSEGLASDTQYF.

This clone was seen a few times. V is TRBV18 and J is TRBJ1-2; D is unclear. V lost 0 bases and J 0 bases, leaving 5 bases between the germline ends. Germline-derived CDR1 and CDR2 are KGHSH and LQKENI. CDR3 length equals 14 residues. The CDR3 loop is CASSPPSANYGYTF. In nucleotides, the CDR3 is TGTGCCAGCTCACCACCAAGTGCTAACTATGGCTACACCTTC.

This clone was picked up a small number of times. This chain joins TRBV18 and TRBJ2-4, with D uncertain. V was shortened by 3 bases and J by 6 bases, with 12 bases between the two germline ends. CDR3 size: 14 residues. CDR1 is KGHSH and CDR2 is LQKENI in the germline V gene. The CDR3 nucleotides are TGTGCCAGCTCACCCGACGGTTCGGTAAACATTCAGTACTTC. Its protein is CASSPDGSVNIQYF.

Judged by abundance, this clone is large. Written as DNA, the CDR3 is TGTGCCAGCAGTTACTCGTTCCTCGCGAGAACTGAAGCTTTCTTT. As protein: CASSYSFLARTEAFF. The J gene is TRBJ1-1, the V gene TRBV6-6; no definite D call. V lost 0 bases and J 5 bases, leaving 13 bases between the germline ends. CDR3 length: 15 amino acids. CDR1 MNHNY and CDR2 SVGAGI come from the germline V gene (reference sequence).

The chain joins TRBV6-1 to TRBJ2-5, with 13 bases aligning to TRBD2. This CDR3 spans 14 amino acids. CDR1 and CDR2 (germline): MNHNS, SASEGT. Trimming took 10 bases from V and 3 from J; bases not matched to a gene: 5. CDR3 protein: CATRTSGGKETQYF. In DNA form, the CDR3 reads TGTGCCACCAGGACTAGCGGGGGTAAAGAGACCCAGTACTTC.

V is TRBV20-1 and J is TRBJ2-7; D gene ambiguous. Germline values: CDR1 DFQATT, CDR2 SNEGSKA (reference sequence). This CDR3 contains 9 residues. Trimming shortened V by 4 bases and J by 2 bases, and 0 bases separated the two germline ends. CDR3 nucleotide sequence: TGCAGTGCTACCTACGAGCAGTACTTC. Residues: CSATYEQYF.

In this sample, this clone turned up a few times. This chain links TRBV11-1 with TRBJ2-2; D possibly corresponds to TRBD1 (6 bases). Germline V gene sequence: CDR1 SGHAT, CDR2 FQDESV (reference sequence). The CDR3 totals 17 residues. V was shortened by 1 base and J by 0 bases, with 12 bases between the two germline ends. CDR3 protein: CASSLVLHRANTGELFF. The CDR3 region has the DNA TGTGCCAGCAGCTTAGTTTTACACAGGGCGAACACCGGGGAGCTGTTTTTT.

The V call is TRBV9, the J call TRBJ2-2, with TRBD1 matching over 10 bases. The CDR3 length is 14 residues. Germline V gene lookup returns CDR1 SGDLS and CDR2 YYNGEE. Unmatched junction bases numbered 0, after V lost 3 bases and J lost 4 bases. CDR3 bases: TGTGCCAGCAGCGGGACAGGGGGCACCGGGGAGCTGTTTTTT. Encoded protein: CASSGTGGTGELFF.

In its sample, this clone is medium-sized. This chain joins TRBV6-5 and TRBJ2-7, with D perhaps assigned TRBD1 or TRBD2 (5 bases each). The CDR3 totals 13 residues. Trimming left V 6 bases short and J 7 bases short, with 16 bases between. Germline-derived CDR1 and CDR2 are MNHEY and SVGAGI. The CDR3: CASRIIGAEEQYF. DNA for the CDR3: TGTGCCAGCAGGATCATCGGGGCGGAGGAGCAGTACTTC.

This chain uses TRBV5-1 with TRBJ2-3, with D possibly being TRBD2 (5 bases). The germline CDR1 and CDR2 sequences are SGHRS and YFSETQ. The V and J ends lost 4 bases and 1 base respectively, with 13 bases between them. The CDR3 contains 15 residues. Here the CDR3 DNA reads TGCGCCAGCAGCCTAGGTCCCGGGGGCACAGATACGCAGTATTTT. Its protein product is CASSLGPGGTDTQYF.

Only a few counts were recorded for this clone. CDR3 DNA sequence: TGTGCCAGCAGTCCAGGACAGGTCTTAAACTATGGCTACACCTTC. Encoded protein: CASSPGQVLNYGYTF. This chain uses TRBV6-5 with TRBJ1-2; 7 bases are shared with TRBD1. CDR1 is MNHEY and CDR2 is SVGAGI in the germline V gene. The length of the CDR3 is 15 residues. The trim removed 5 bases at V and 2 bases at J, leaving 8 bases unmatched.

This clone was seen a handful of times. A far larger clone is just one base off, so this is likely a read error. Other DNA sequences in the sample encode the same CDR3. The chain carries TRBV11-2 and TRBJ2-7; D is possibly TRBD2 (5 bases). The J call may be wrong; the DNA end is better matched by TRBJ2-1. CDR1 SGHAT and CDR2 FQNNGV come from the germline V gene. The CDR3 length is 12 residues. The CDR3 here is CASSPGAGGQFF. In nucleotides, the CDR3 is TGTGCCAGCAGCCCAGGTGCTGGAGGGCAGTTCTTC.

Only a few counts were recorded for this clone. The chain joins TRBV6-1 to TRBJ2-5, with 8 nucleotides matching TRBD1. Looked up from germline, CDR1 is MNHNS and CDR2 is SASEGT. Trimming at V came to 7 bases and at J to 2 bases, leaving 6 bases not matched to a gene. The CDR3 sequence is 14 residues long. The CDR3 region has the DNA TGTGCCAGCACCGTAGGACAGGGTCAAGAGACCCAGTACTTC. This sequence encodes CASTVGQGQETQYF.

This rearrangement joins TRBV9 to TRBJ2-2; D is unresolved. Trimming left V 0 bases short and J 5 bases short, with 2 bases between. This CDR3 comprises 12 residues. Germline CDR1 is SGDLS and CDR2 is YYNGEE. This chain's CDR3 is CASSVGTGELFF. The CDR3 DNA sequence: TGTGCCAGCAGCGTAGGAACCGGGGAGCTGTTTTTT. Filled out from reference TRBV9 and TRBJ2-2, the complete variable domain reads DSGVTQTPKHLITATGQRVTLRCSPRSGDLSVYWYQQSLDQGLQFLIQYYNGEERAKGNILERFSAQQFPDLHSELNLSSLELGDSALYFCASSVGTGELFFGEGSRLTVL.

V is TRBV11-2 and J is TRBJ2-7, with 8 bases aligning to TRBD2. This CDR3 region has 15 residues. Germline V gene sequence: CDR1 SGHAT, CDR2 FQNNGV. J was trimmed by 3 bases and V by 5 bases; bases with no gene match: 9. This CDR3 reads CASSPFAGGVYEQYF. The CDR3 DNA reads TGTGCCAGCAGCCCCTTTGCGGGGGGCGTCTACGAGCAGTACTTC.

The rearrangement uses TRBV19 and TRBJ1-5, with D perhaps matching TRBD1 (5 bases). This CDR3 spans 15 amino acids. Deletions cut 3 bases from V and 5 bases from J, with 14 bases between. Germline V gene lookup returns CDR1 LNHDA and CDR2 SQIVND (reference sequence). The DNA for the CDR3 is TGTGCCAGTAGTATCTCCGCCAGGGAGGATCAGCCCCAGCATTTT. Amino acid sequence: CASSISAREDQPQHF.

The genes are TRBV6-7 and TRBJ2-7; D gene uncertain. TRBV6-7 has ORF status, its function being uncertain. The CDR3 covers 12 residues. V was clipped by 9 bases and J by 0 bases, with 9 bases between them. The CDR3 nucleotides read TGTGCCAGGACGACGGGCTCCTACGAGCAGTACTTC. It codes for CARTTGSYEQYF.

The genes are TRBV2 and TRBJ1-4; no reliable D call. V was clipped by 4 bases and J by 0 bases, with 15 bases between them. CDR1 is SNHLY, CDR2 FYNNEI, per germline. The CDR3 has 17 residues. CDR3 coding DNA: TGTGCCAGCAGTGTACAACAAGGGCTTGCAACTAATGAAAAACTGTTTTTT. Its translation: CASSVQQGLATNEKLFF.